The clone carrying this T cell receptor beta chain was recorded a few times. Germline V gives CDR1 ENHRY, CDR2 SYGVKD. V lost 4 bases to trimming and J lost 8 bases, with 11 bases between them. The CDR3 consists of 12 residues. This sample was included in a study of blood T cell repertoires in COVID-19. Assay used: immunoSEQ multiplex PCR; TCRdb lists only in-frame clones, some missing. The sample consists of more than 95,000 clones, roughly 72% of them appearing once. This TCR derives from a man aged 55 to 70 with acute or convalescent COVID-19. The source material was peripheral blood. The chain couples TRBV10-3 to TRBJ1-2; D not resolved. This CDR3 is CAISGTLYGYTF. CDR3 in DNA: TGTGCCATCAGTGGGACTCTTTACGGCTACACCTTC.